A selection of T cell receptor beta chains follows, all from one sample in a study of regulatory T cells in long-lasting Graves disease. Via MiXCR, TCRdb re-called the multiplex PCR reads, giving one row per CDR3 protein. The table includes about 300,000 distinct CDR3 sequences, 20% to 25% detected once. The sample consisted of peripheral blood mononuclear cells (PBMCs), taken when the disease was refractory, from a patient treated with antithyroid drugs. The receptors originated from a female donor with Graves disease. CDR3s include the opening cysteine and the closing phenylalanine or tryptophan. A D gene is named only where the DNA matches it firmly. Where a row states a size, it is once, few, many or the class of an expanded clone; other rows omit it.

cdr3_length	d_call	clone_size	v_call	j_call	cdr3_nt	cdr3_aa
13	NA	NA	TRBV3-1	TRBJ2-1	TGTGCCAGCAGCCCGACTAGACGCAATGAGCAGTTCTTC	CASSPTRRNEQFF
13	TRBD2	NA	TRBV7-9	TRBJ2-5	TGTGCCAGCAAAGCGGGAGTGCTAGAGACCCAGTACTTC	CASKAGVLETQYF
13	NA	NA	TRBV24-1	TRBJ2-2	TGTGCCACCAGTGATACGGGAAACGGGGAGCTGTTTTTT	CATSDTGNGELFF
15	NA	NA	TRBV28	TRBJ2-7	TGTGCCAGTAGTAACGACAGGTTGATTGCCTACGAGCAGTACTTC	CASSNDRLIAYEQYF
14	NA	NA	TRBV28	TRBJ2-2	TGTGCCAGCAGTTTAGAACAGGCTGGCGGGGAGCTGTTTTTT	CASSLEQAGGELFF
15	NA	many	TRBV12-3/TRBV12-4	TRBJ2-2	TGTGCCAGCTCTCCTTCAAATGACAACACCGGGGAGCTGTTTTTT	CASSPSNDNTGELFF
16	TRBD1	few	TRBV14	TRBJ2-5	TGTGCCAGCAGCCAAGAACCCTACAGGGGTGGAGAGACCCAGTACTTC	CASSQEPYRGGETQYF
16	TRBD1	few	TRBV6-2/TRBV6-3	TRBJ2-5	TGTGCCAGCAGTTACCTCGGGACAGGGATCGGGGAGACCCAGTACTTC	CASSYLGTGIGETQYF
16	TRBD1	many	TRBV9	TRBJ2-7	TGTGCCAGCAGCGTTGGGACAGGGGGCATTTTCTACGAGCAGTACTTC	CASSVGTGGIFYEQYF
15	TRBD1	NA	TRBV24-1	TRBJ2-7	TGTGCCACCAGTTATGGGACAGGCAAATCCTACGAGCAGTACTTC	CATSYGTGKSYEQYF
11	NA	many	TRBV30	TRBJ2-7	TGTGCCTGGAGTGTCATTTACGAGCAGTACTTC	CAWSVIYEQYF
16	TRBD1	NA	TRBV5-1	TRBJ2-7	TGCGCCAGCAGCAAAATGGGGGACAGGATCTCCTACGAGCAGTACTTC	CASSKMGDRISYEQYF
13	NA	NA	TRBV28	TRBJ2-2	TGTGCCAGCAGTTTTAGCTTGACCGGGGAGCTGTTTTTT	CASSFSLTGELFF
13	NA	many	TRBV28	TRBJ1-1	TGTGCCAGCACTTCCTGGGTGGCCACTGAAGCTTTCTTT	CASTSWVATEAFF
14	NA	many	TRBV12-3/TRBV12-4	TRBJ2-5	TGTGCCAGCAGTTACCTAGCCATTCAAGGGGCCCAGTACTTC	CASSYLAIQGAQYF
15	NA	NA	TRBV10-3	TRBJ2-2	TGTGCCATCCCCAAAACCGATTCCGAGACCGGGGAGCTGTTTTTT	CAIPKTDSETGELFF
15	NA	NA	TRBV7-2	TRBJ2-3	TGTGCCAGCAGCTTAGCGGGACCCAGCACAGATACGCAGTATTTT	CASSLAGPSTDTQYF
15	TRBD2	NA	TRBV10-1	TRBJ2-7	TGCGCCAGCAGTGAGGAGTCTAGCGGGAAATACGAGCAGTACTTC	CASSEESSGKYEQYF
17	NA	few	TRBV19	TRBJ2-7	TGTGCCAGTAGCAGACAAACCTCCGGGACCGCTTGGTACGAGCAGTACTTC	CASSRQTSGTAWYEQYF
12	NA	few	TRBV30	TRBJ2-7	TGTGCCTGGAGTGTACTTGGGTTAGGTCCGTACTTC	CAWSVLGLGPYF
14	TRBD2	few	TRBV6-5	TRBJ2-2	TGTGCCAGCAGTTACGGCCTAGCGGCCGGGGAGCTGTTTTTT	CASSYGLAAGELFF
16	TRBD1	NA	TRBV27	TRBJ2-7	TGTGCCAGCAGTTTAACTACCGGGACAGGGACCCACGAGCAGTACTTC	CASSLTTGTGTHEQYF
14	TRBD1	many	TRBV7-9	TRBJ2-5	TGTGCCAGCAGCTTAGGGACAGGCCAAGAGACCCAGTACTTC	CASSLGTGQETQYF
13	NA	few	TRBV10-2	TRBJ1-2	TGCGCCAGCAGTGAGACAGCTAACTATGGCTACACCTTC	CASSETANYGYTF
13	NA	few	TRBV30	TRBJ1-5	TGTGCCTGGGCTAAAGACCGGAATCAGCCCCAGCATTTT	CAWAKDRNQPQHF
15	TRBD1	NA	TRBV6-2/TRBV6-3	TRBJ1-5	TGTGCCAGCAGTGCCGACAGGGGTGGGAATCAGCCCCAGCATTTT	CASSADRGGNQPQHF
15	NA	many	TRBV11-2	TRBJ2-5	TGTGCCAGCAGCTTAGATCTTCGGGGTGTAGAGACCCAGTACTTC	CASSLDLRGVETQYF
16	NA	many	TRBV6-2/TRBV6-3	TRBJ1-6	TGTGCCAGCAGTTACGCAGCGAGCTCCTATAATTCACCCCTCCACTTT	CASSYAASSYNSPLHF
13	NA	NA	TRBV15	TRBJ2-2	TGTGCCACCAGCAGAGTCCGCCGGGGGGAGCTGTTTTTT	CATSRVRRGELFF
14	NA	few	TRBV10-1	TRBJ2-3	TGCGCCAGCAGTGAGGCGGACAGCCCAGATACGCAGTATTTT	CASSEADSPDTQYF
17	TRBD2	once	TRBV7-3	TRBJ2-3	TGTGCCAGCAGCTACTGGACTAGCGGGAGGCAGGGAGATACGCAGTATTTT	CASSYWTSGRQGDTQYF
16	TRBD1	few	TRBV20-1	TRBJ2-1	TGCAGTGCTAGAGATCCGGACAGGGCGACCTACAATGAGCAGTTCTTC	CSARDPDRATYNEQFF
14	NA	many	TRBV18	TRBJ1-4	TGTGCCAGCTCACCACGAACCCGTGGCGAAAAACTGTTTTTT	CASSPRTRGEKLFF
15	TRBD2	NA	TRBV30	TRBJ2-3	TGTGCCGCCCAGTTCACTAGCGGGAACACAGATACGCAGTATTTT	CAAQFTSGNTDTQYF
16	TRBD2	few	TRBV29-1	TRBJ2-5	TGCAGCGCGGGACCCGGACTAGCGGACTCCCTTGAGACCCAGTACTTC	CSAGPGLADSLETQYF
13	NA	once	TRBV20-1	TRBJ2-5	TGCAGTGCTAGAGGAGTTAATGGGGAGACCCAGTACTTC	CSARGVNGETQYF
14	TRBD1	NA	TRBV6-1	TRBJ2-6	TGTGCCAGCAAGGGGGCGGGTGGGGCCAACGTCCTGGCTTTC	CASKGAGGANVLAF
12	NA	many	TRBV2	TRBJ2-7	TGTGCCAGCAGTGGAGACACGTCCGAGCAGTACTTC	CASSGDTSEQYF
15	NA	NA	TRBV30	TRBJ2-1	TGTGCCTGGAGTGTAGCAGCGGCCTCCTACAATGAGCAGTTCTTC	CAWSVAAASYNEQFF
20	TRBD2	NA	TRBV29-1	TRBJ2-5	TGCAGCGTTGACTTTGGAATTGGGACTAGCACCCTTGGGGGGCAAGAGACCCAGTACTTC	CSVDFGIGTSTLGGQETQYF
13	NA	NA	TRBV20-1	TRBJ2-7	TGCAGTGCTAGAGATAGGGACAATTACGAGCAGTACTTC	CSARDRDNYEQYF